This is a list of T cell receptor beta chains from one sample in a study of cytomegalovirus exposure and HLA in healthy donors. Data came from immunoSEQ multiplex PCR; TCRdb stores just in-frame clones and leaves some out. The sample lists roughly 160,000 clones; 80% to 85% were seen once. The sample comprised PBMCs. The source of these receptors is a boy aged 2-9 years in good health and CMV-seronegative. Both conserved end residues are part of each CDR3. A D gene is named only where the DNA matches it firmly. Clone size, where shown, is once, few, many, or a class for clones that have expanded.

J: TRBJ2-1; D: TRBD1; size: NA; V: TRBV7-2; DNA: TGTGCCAGCAGCTTAGGAGGGGGGACAGGGGGCAATGAGCAGTTCTTC; CDR3: CASSLGGGTGGNEQFF
J: TRBJ1-2; D: NA; size: NA; V: TRBV5-6; DNA: TGTGCCAGCAGCTTCGATAGGGGCGCCTATGGCTACACCTTC; CDR3: CASSFDRGAYGYTF
J: TRBJ1-2; D: NA; size: NA; V: TRBV21-1; DNA: TGTGCCAGCAGCAAAGGGGCAGGGACTGGCTATGGCTACACCTTC; CDR3: CASSKGAGTGYGYTF
J: TRBJ1-2; D: NA; size: once; V: TRBV29-1; DNA: TGCAGCGCGGGTGTTAAGAACTATGGCTACACCTTC; CDR3: CSAGVKNYGYTF
J: TRBJ1-3; D: NA; size: NA; V: TRBV27; DNA: TGTGCCAGCAGTTTTCAGGGAACGATCGGAAACACCATATATTTT; CDR3: CASSFQGTIGNTIYF
J: TRBJ1-1; D: NA; size: NA; V: TRBV6-6; DNA: TGTGCCAGCAGAGTGGATGGGGGCATGGACACTGAAGCTTTCTTT; CDR3: CASRVDGGMDTEAFF
J: TRBJ2-5; D: TRBD1; size: NA; V: TRBV13; DNA: TGTGCCAGCAGTCATCAACAGGGGTACCAAGAGACCCAGTACTTC; CDR3: CASSHQQGYQETQYF
J: TRBJ1-2; D: NA; size: NA; V: TRBV6-1; DNA: TGTGCCAGCAGTGAGGGCGGGGGGCGAGGGTATGGCTACACCTTC; CDR3: CASSEGGGRGYGYTF
J: TRBJ2-2; D: TRBD1; size: NA; V: TRBV5-1; DNA: TGCGCCAGCAGCTTGGAAGGACAGGGTACCGGGGAGCTGTTTTTT; CDR3: CASSLEGQGTGELFF
J: TRBJ1-4; D: TRBD1; size: NA; V: TRBV6-5; DNA: TGTGCCAGCAGTTACGTCCCAGGGGGGAATGAAAAACTGTTTTTT; CDR3: CASSYVPGGNEKLFF
J: TRBJ2-5; D: TRBD1; size: NA; V: TRBV6-5; DNA: TGTGCCAGCAGTGAGGACAGGGCAAGGAGGACCCAGTACTTC; CDR3: CASSEDRARRTQYF
J: TRBJ1-1; D: NA; size: NA; V: TRBV11-2; DNA: TGTGCCAGCAGCTCCCGATTGTCAGGAGGCACTGAAGCTTTCTTT; CDR3: CASSSRLSGGTEAFF
J: TRBJ2-7; D: TRBD2; size: NA; V: TRBV18; DNA: TGTGCCAGCTCCTCCATCGACGCTAGCGGTTCCTACGAGCAGTACTTC; CDR3: CASSSIDASGSYEQYF
J: TRBJ2-3; D: TRBD1; size: NA; V: TRBV6-1; DNA: TGTGCCAGCAGTAGACAGGGGAGCACAGATACGCAGTATTTT; CDR3: CASSRQGSTDTQYF
J: TRBJ2-3; D: NA; size: NA; V: TRBV27; DNA: TGTGCCAGCAGTCCCCGGAGGTACACAGATACGCAGTATTTT; CDR3: CASSPRRYTDTQYF
J: TRBJ2-3; D: TRBD2; size: NA; V: TRBV25-1; DNA: TGTGCCAGCAGTGAAGCTGGCGGGGGGGCCTCAGATACGCAGTATTTT; CDR3: CASSEAGGGASDTQYF
J: TRBJ1-1; D: NA; size: once; V: TRBV30; DNA: TGTGCCTGGAGTCAGAGGGGGAGAACTGAAGCTTTCTTT; CDR3: CAWSQRGRTEAFF
J: TRBJ2-3; D: NA; size: NA; V: TRBV5-1; DNA: TGCGCCAGCAGCTTGCAAGCGGACACAGATACGCAGTATTTT; CDR3: CASSLQADTDTQYF
J: TRBJ2-2; D: NA; size: NA; V: TRBV9; DNA: TGTGCCAGCAGCGTAGATCAAACAGGGTACTTGGCCGGGGAGCTGTTTTTT; CDR3: CASSVDQTGYLAGELFF
J: TRBJ2-1; D: NA; size: few; V: TRBV28; DNA: TGTGCCAGCAGTGTCATCAATGAGCAGTTCTTC; CDR3: CASSVINEQFF
J: TRBJ2-1; D: TRBD1; size: NA; V: TRBV29-1; DNA: TGCAGCCAATTCACCGCCGGGACAGGGGAGAATGAGCAGTTCTTC; CDR3: CSQFTAGTGENEQFF
J: TRBJ1-2; D: TRBD1; size: NA; V: TRBV30; DNA: TGTGCCTGGAGTGTAAGGTTTCTAAGGGGGCAGGGGGACTCCTCCTATGGCTACACCTTC; CDR3: CAWSVRFLRGQGDSSYGYTF
J: TRBJ2-3; D: NA; size: NA; V: TRBV19; DNA: TGTGCCAGTAGTATAGATCTTACTAGTGTTCCCCCTCCAAAGCAGTATTTT; CDR3: CASSIDLTSVPPPKQYF
J: TRBJ2-1; D: TRBD2; size: NA; V: TRBV19; DNA: TGTGCCAGTAGTTCAACCCGCGGGACTAGCTGGTGGGGTGAGCAGTTCTTC; CDR3: CASSSTRGTSWWGEQFF
J: TRBJ2-5; D: TRBD2; size: NA; V: TRBV5-4; DNA: TGTGCCAGCAGCCGGGGGGGACTAGCGGAAGAGACCCAGTACTTC; CDR3: CASSRGGLAEETQYF
J: TRBJ1-1; D: NA; size: NA; V: TRBV30; DNA: TGTGCCTGGAGCGGGGTGGGAGGTGAAGCTTTCTTT; CDR3: CAWSGVGGEAFF
J: TRBJ1-5; D: NA; size: NA; V: TRBV6-1; DNA: TGTGCCAGCAGTGAAGCCCGGTTCAATCAGCCCCAGCATTTT; CDR3: CASSEARFNQPQHF
J: TRBJ2-5; D: TRBD1; size: NA; V: TRBV7-3; DNA: TGTGCCAGCAGCCCGAACAGGGGCCTCCAAGAGACCCAGTACTTC; CDR3: CASSPNRGLQETQYF
J: TRBJ2-3; D: TRBD2; size: NA; V: TRBV11-2; DNA: TGTGCCAGCAGCCTTAGCGGGGGGGCACAAGATACGCAGTATTTT; CDR3: CASSLSGGAQDTQYF
J: TRBJ2-7; D: TRBD2; size: NA; V: TRBV10-3; DNA: TGTGCCTCTAAAACTAGCGGGTTCGCCTACGAGCAGTACTTC; CDR3: CASKTSGFAYEQYF
J: TRBJ2-5; D: TRBD2; size: NA; V: TRBV7-6; DNA: TGTGCCAGCAGCTTAGAACTAGCGGGGCCCACAATCCAAGAGACCCAGTACTTC; CDR3: CASSLELAGPTIQETQYF
J: TRBJ2-7; D: TRBD2; size: NA; V: TRBV30; DNA: TGTGCCTGGAGCACTAGCGGGAGTTACGAGCAGTACTTC; CDR3: CAWSTSGSYEQYF
J: TRBJ2-7; D: TRBD1; size: NA; V: TRBV6-5; DNA: TGTGCCAGCAGTTACGGGGTGCAGGGGGTTTACGAGCAGTACTTC; CDR3: CASSYGVQGVYEQYF
J: TRBJ2-7; D: NA; size: NA; V: TRBV10-1; DNA: TGCGCCAGCGGACTTCCCACAACCCACGAGCAGTACTTC; CDR3: CASGLPTTHEQYF
J: TRBJ1-5; D: NA; size: NA; V: TRBV12-5; DNA: TGTGCTAGTGGTCCCACAGGAGTCAATCAGCCCCAGCATTTT; CDR3: CASGPTGVNQPQHF
J: TRBJ1-6; D: TRBD1; size: NA; V: TRBV27; DNA: TGTGCCAGCAGTTGGGACAGGGACTCACCCCTCCACTTT; CDR3: CASSWDRDSPLHF
J: TRBJ2-5; D: NA; size: NA; V: TRBV9; DNA: TGTGCCAGCAGCGTTAGCGGCCAAGAGACCCAGTACTTC; CDR3: CASSVSGQETQYF
J: TRBJ2-2; D: TRBD2; size: NA; V: TRBV2; DNA: TGTGCCAGCAGTGATAGCGGGGTGAACACCGGGGAGCTGTTTTTT; CDR3: CASSDSGVNTGELFF
J: TRBJ2-1; D: NA; size: NA; V: TRBV10-3; DNA: TGTGCCATCAGCGGAGGGAGGGGGGATGAGCAGTTCTTC; CDR3: CAISGGRGDEQFF
J: TRBJ1-1; D: NA; size: NA; V: TRBV11-2; DNA: TGTGCCAGCAGCGTTAAAAAGCTAGAGAACACTGAAGCTTTCTTT; CDR3: CASSVKKLENTEAFF
J: TRBJ2-7; D: TRBD1; size: NA; V: TRBV18; DNA: TGTGCCAGCTCACCACGGGACAGCTACGAGCAGTACTTC; CDR3: CASSPRDSYEQYF
J: TRBJ1-1; D: TRBD1; size: NA; V: TRBV7-9; DNA: TGTGCCAGCAGCCCTATAAGGACAGGGATCGATGAAGCTTTCTTT; CDR3: CASSPIRTGIDEAFF
J: TRBJ2-2; D: NA; size: NA; V: TRBV5-1; DNA: TGCGCCAGCAGCTTGGCTCTAGCGAACGGGGAGCTGTTTTTT; CDR3: CASSLALANGELFF
J: TRBJ1-3; D: NA; size: NA; V: TRBV6-1; DNA: TGTGCCAGCAGTGAGGCTCAGGGGCTCCCTGGAAACACCATATATTTT; CDR3: CASSEAQGLPGNTIYF
J: TRBJ2-1; D: TRBD2; size: NA; V: TRBV5-6; DNA: TGTGCCAGCAGCTTGGTTCTAGCGGGGGCCTACAATGAGCAGTTCTTC; CDR3: CASSLVLAGAYNEQFF
J: TRBJ2-1; D: TRBD2; size: NA; V: TRBV11-3; DNA: TGTGCCAGCAGCTTAGGGGTGGGAGGGAGCGAGCAGTTCTTC; CDR3: CASSLGVGGSEQFF
J: TRBJ1-2; D: TRBD1; size: once; V: TRBV5-6; DNA: TGTGCCAGCAGCCGAGTTGGGACAGTAAACTATGGCTACACCTTC; CDR3: CASSRVGTVNYGYTF
J: TRBJ1-1; D: NA; size: NA; V: TRBV20-1; DNA: TGCAGTGCTAGAGCGGGAGTTGAAGCTTTCTTT; CDR3: CSARAGVEAFF
J: TRBJ1-4; D: NA; size: once; V: TRBV5-1; DNA: TGCGCCAGCAGCTTGGAACAGAGTAATGAAAAACTGTTTTTT; CDR3: CASSLEQSNEKLFF
J: TRBJ1-3; D: NA; size: few; V: TRBV5-5; DNA: TGTGCCAGCAGCTTTTCGGGAGACTCTGGAAACACCATATATTTT; CDR3: CASSFSGDSGNTIYF
J: TRBJ2-2; D: NA; size: NA; V: TRBV7-9; DNA: TGTGCCAGCAGCTTAGCACGGGGAGGCACCGGGGAGCTGTTTTTT; CDR3: CASSLARGGTGELFF
J: TRBJ2-2; D: TRBD2; size: NA; V: TRBV10-3; DNA: TGTGCCACCAAAGCGGGAGGGAACACCGGGGAGCTGTTTTTT; CDR3: CATKAGGNTGELFF
J: TRBJ1-3; D: TRBD1; size: NA; V: TRBV4-3; DNA: TGCGCCAGCAGCCAGGACAGGGGGTATGGAAACACCATATATTTT; CDR3: CASSQDRGYGNTIYF
J: TRBJ2-1; D: NA; size: once; V: TRBV5-4; DNA: TGTGCCAGCAGCTTGAGAGGCTCCTACAATGAGCAGTTCTTC; CDR3: CASSLRGSYNEQFF